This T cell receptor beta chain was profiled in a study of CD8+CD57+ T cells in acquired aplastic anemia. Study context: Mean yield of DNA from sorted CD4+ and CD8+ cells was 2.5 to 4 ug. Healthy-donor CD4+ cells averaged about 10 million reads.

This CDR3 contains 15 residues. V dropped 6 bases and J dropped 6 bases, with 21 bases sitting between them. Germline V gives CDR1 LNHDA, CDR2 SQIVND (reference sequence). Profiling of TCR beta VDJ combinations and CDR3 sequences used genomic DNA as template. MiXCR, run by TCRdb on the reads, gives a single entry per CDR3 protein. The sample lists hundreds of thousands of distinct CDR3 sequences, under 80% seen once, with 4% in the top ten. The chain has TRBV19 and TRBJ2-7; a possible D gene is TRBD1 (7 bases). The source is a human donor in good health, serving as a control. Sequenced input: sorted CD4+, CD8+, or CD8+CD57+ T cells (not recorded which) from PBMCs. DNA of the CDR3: TGTGCCAGTAGCGCGACAGGGCACGGGGGCGGCGAGCAGTACTTC. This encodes CASSATGHGGGEQYF.